Presented here are 24 T cell receptor beta chains from one specimen sequenced in a study of blood T cells in healthy people across ages. A J-beta primer mix and a sample-barcoded 5' primer were used in a second PCR of roughly 6 to 11 cycles. TCRdb called the 5' RACE reads again in MiXCR, with one record for every CDR3 protein. The sample consists of 650,000 to 1,000,000 distinct CDR3 sequences, about half of them appearing once. Sequencing was carried out using blood. These receptors all stem from an elderly man in good health.

A word on this clonotype: This may be a read error, as it is one base from a much larger clone. This chain joins TRBV6-5 and TRBJ2-1; possibly TRBD2 for D (7 bases). Trimming cost V 3 bases and J 9 bases, with 18 bases left between them. Germline values: CDR1 MNHEY, CDR2 SVGAGI. This CDR3 contains 15 residues. The CDR3 bases are TGTGCCAGCAGTTATCGGGGAGGGCGGGACACTGAGCAGTTCTTC. Its translation is CASSYRGGRDTEQFF.

The V gene is TRBV24-1, the J gene TRBJ2-3; 8 nucleotides match TRBD1. The V and J ends lost 4 bases and 4 bases, in that order; junction bases with no gene match: 6. In germline, CDR1 is KGHDR, CDR2 SFDVKD. CDR3 length equals 15 residues. CDR3 loop: CATSDRGQGSDTQYF. Here the CDR3 DNA reads TGTGCCACCAGTGACCGTGGACAGGGTTCAGATACGCAGTATTTT.

The J gene is TRBJ2-1, the V gene TRBV5-1, with 8 bases that match TRBD2. Germline CDR1 and CDR2: SGHRS and YFSETQ. J gave up 1 base and V 2 bases, and 5 bases lay outside the gene matches. CDR3 length equals 16 residues. This CDR3 is CASSFGGGLSYNEQFF. CDR3 nucleotides: TGCGCCAGCAGCTTCGGCGGGGGGTTATCCTACAATGAGCAGTTCTTC. The whole variable domain, filled in from reference TRBV5-1 and TRBJ2-1, reads KAGVTQTPRYLIKTRGQQVTLSCSPISGHRSVSWYQQTPGQGLQFLFEYFSETQRNKGNFPGRFSGRQFSNSRSEMNVSTLELGDSALYLCASSFGGGLSYNEQFFGPGTRLTVL.

A few counts support this clonotype. The V call is TRBV20-1, the J call TRBJ2-1; 14 bases agree with TRBD2. Gene TRBJ2-7 matches the end of the DNA better, so the J call may be wrong. Germline V gives CDR1 DFQATT, CDR2 SNEGSKA (reference sequence). CDR3 length: 15 residues. The CDR3, as DNA: TGCAGTGCTGGAGGGACTAGCGGGAGTTACAATGAGCAGTACTTC. As protein: CSAGGTSGSYNEQYF.

This clonotype was seen repeatedly, ten times or more. This chain joins TRBV29-1 and TRBJ2-7; TRBD2 matches 8 bases. After removal of 3 bases from V and 4 bases from J, the junction contained 11 bases not matched to a gene. The germline gives CDR1 SQVTM, CDR2 ANQGSEA. This CDR3 contains 15 residues. Here the CDR3 DNA reads TGCAGCGTTGACGGAGTAGCGGGAAAACTTTACGAGCAGTACTTC. Protein product: CSVDGVAGKLYEQYF.

The genes are TRBV5-1 and TRBJ2-7; TRBD2 agrees at 12 bases. CDR3 length: 15 amino acids. The V and J ends lost 0 bases and 7 bases, in that order; junction bases with no gene match: 5. The germline CDR1 and CDR2 sequences are SGHRS and YFSETQ. In nucleotides, the CDR3 is TGCGCCAGCAGCTTGGGTACTAGCGGGAGGAGGGAGCAGTACTTC. Its translation: CASSLGTSGRREQYF.

In its sample, this clonotype was seen a few times. The chain joins TRBV3-1 to TRBJ2-2; D is tentatively TRBD1 or TRBD2 (6 bases each). There are 16 residues in the CDR3. Germline V gene lookup returns CDR1 LGHDT and CDR2 YNNKEL (reference sequence). Trimming shortened V by 6 bases and J by 6 bases, and 20 bases separated the two germline ends. The CDR3 DNA reads TGTGCCAGCAGTCACCTCGGTCGGGGGCGCCCCGGGGAGCTGTTTTTT. Its protein is CASSHLGRGRPGELFF.

Only a few counts were recorded for this clonotype. One end of the junction is discordant with germline, which a read error may explain. This rearrangement joins TRBV18 to TRBJ2-1; D unclear. CDR1 and CDR2 (germline): KGHSH, LQKENI. The CDR3 has 17 amino acids. CDR3 sequence (DNA): TGTGCCAGCTCGCCACCGTTAGCCGACCCAAACTACAATGAGCAGTTCTTC. Translation gives CASSPPLADPNYNEQFF.

This clonotype appeared a few times. The chain uses TRBV29-1 and TRBJ2-1, with D maybe TRBD1 (5 bases). This CDR3 has 18 amino acids. Germline V gives CDR1 SQVTM, CDR2 ANQGSEA. V shed 2 bases and J shed 0 bases, with 20 bases lying between them. CDR3 in amino acids: CSVESWVTEESSYNEQFF. In DNA, the CDR3 is TGCAGCGTTGAATCTTGGGTGACAGAAGAAAGCTCCTACAATGAGCAGTTCTTC.

The chain links TRBV9 to TRBJ2-1, with 7 bases fitting TRBD2. Unmatched junction bases numbered 9, after V lost 3 bases and J lost 6 bases. Germline V lookup: CDR1 SGDLS, CDR2 YYNGEE. The CDR3 is 15 amino acids. As DNA, the CDR3 is TGTGCCAGCAGCGCCTCTAGCGGAAGTTCCAATGAGCAGTTCTTC. Its translation: CASSASSGSSNEQFF.

The chain is built from TRBV5-1 and TRBJ2-3; a weak D match, TRBD2 (6 bases). V gave up 7 bases and J gave up 0 bases, with 18 bases separating them. In germline, CDR1 is SGHRS, CDR2 YFSETQ. The CDR3 sequence is 16 residues long. The CDR3 protein is CASGSSRGLSTDTQYF. DNA for the CDR3: TGCGCCAGCGGCTCTTCTCGGGGGTTAAGCACAGATACGCAGTATTTT.

There are a few counts of this clonotype. V is TRBV20-1 and J is TRBJ1-1; TRBD1 might be the D (5 bases). The germline gives CDR1 DFQATT, CDR2 SNEGSKA (reference sequence). The CDR3 extends over 11 amino acids. The CDR3 region has the DNA TGCAGCTCGACAGCGAACACTGAAGCTTTCTTT. Translation: CSSTANTEAFF.

This clonotype was seen a handful of times. The CDR3 sequence: CASNRRRGTGNEQYF. In DNA, the CDR3 is TGTGCCAGCAACCGGAGGCGAGGGACCGGGAATGAGCAGTACTTC. The chain joins TRBV7-2 to TRBJ2-5; D possibly uses TRBD1 or TRBD2 (5 bases each). V was cut by 7 bases and J by 11 bases, with 26 bases left in between. The CDR3 spans 15 residues. In germline, CDR1 is SGHTA, CDR2 FQGNSA.

The table lists this clonotype with a few counts. The chain combines TRBV6-2 or TRBV6-3 with TRBJ1-2; D gene unclear. The CDR3 has 14 amino acids. V lost 2 bases and J lost 2, with 9 bases in between. CDR1 MNHEY and CDR2 SVGEGT come from the germline V gene. In nucleotides, the CDR3 is TGTGCCAGCAGTTACGATGGCAGGAACTATGGCTACACCTTC. Residues: CASSYDGRNYGYTF.

This clonotype was recorded once. The rearrangement links TRBV12-3 or TRBV12-4 to TRBJ2-5; TRBD1 is a possible D gene (6 bases). The J call may be wrong; the DNA end is better matched by TRBJ2-7. This CDR3 region has 15 residues. CDR3 DNA: TGTGCCAGCAGTCCCCTTTTGGGGGCCAGCTACGAGCAGTACTTC. Protein product: CASSPLLGASYEQYF.

In this sample, this clonotype turned up a few times. V and J are TRBV20-1 and TRBJ2-7, with a tentative D call TRBD1 (7 bases). The J call may be wrong; the DNA end is better matched by TRBJ2-5. This CDR3 comprises 13 residues. CDR1 is DFQATT, CDR2 SNEGSKA, per germline (reference sequence). CDR3 amino acids: CSASSGGKATQYF. The CDR3 DNA sequence: TGCAGTGCTAGTTCAGGGGGGAAGGCGACCCAGTACTTC.

This sequence joins TRBV2 and TRBJ2-4, with D perhaps matching TRBD2 (6 bases). V lost 1 base and J lost 13, with 20 bases in between. The CDR3 totals 15 residues. Germline lookup yields CDR1 SNHLY and CDR2 FYNNEI. The CDR3 loop reads CASSEGAGRYNEQYF. The CDR3 DNA sequence: TGTGCCAGCAGTGAAGGGGCGGGGCGATACAATGAGCAGTACTTC.

This sequence joins TRBV12-3 or TRBV12-4 and TRBJ1-2; 7 bases line up with TRBD1. The V gene end was trimmed by 6 bases and the J gene end by 0 bases; junction bases not matched to a gene: 7. The CDR3 has 15 residues. CDR3 nucleotide sequence: TGTGCCAGCAGGTTTGCACAGGGGCCTAACTATGGCTACACCTTC. As protein: CASRFAQGPNYGYTF.

This clonotype turned up a few times. The chain couples TRBV20-1 to TRBJ1-4; TRBD1 is a possible D gene (6 bases). Between the trimmed V and J ends, which lost 1 base and 1 base, there was a span of 31 bases. The CDR3 sequence is 22 residues long. Germline V lookup: CDR1 DFQATT, CDR2 SNEGSKA (reference sequence). DNA for the CDR3: TGCAGTGCTAGAGCCCTACCAAGACCCGCCCCAGGGGCGGCGATAACTAATGAAAAACTGTTTTTT. Translating gives CSARALPRPAPGAAITNEKLFF.

The chain uses TRBV6-2 or TRBV6-3 and TRBJ2-1; D remains ambiguous. The CDR3 sequence is 13 residues long. The ends were cut back, 0 bases at V and 8 bases at J, with 8 bases in the middle. Germline V CDR1 and CDR2: MNHEY, SVGEGT. CDR3 DNA sequence: TGTGCCAGCAGTTACTCGATTGTCCATGAGCAGTTCTTC. Translating gives CASSYSIVHEQFF.

J is TRBJ2-2 and V is TRBV9, with 10 bases identical to TRBD1. Losses at the gene ends were 3 bases for V and 3 bases for J; bases not matched to a gene: 5. This CDR3 has 16 residues. The germline V gene encodes CDR1 SGDLS and CDR2 YYNGEE. The CDR3 spells CASSATGTGDTGELFF. The CDR3 DNA sequence: TGTGCCAGCAGCGCGACCGGGACAGGGGACACCGGGGAGCTGTTTTTT.

Ten or more counts support this clonotype. This chain links TRBV5-8 with TRBJ2-7; TRBD1 aligns across 7 bases. Losses at the gene ends were 2 bases for V and 2 bases for J; bases not matched to a gene: 7. Germline lookup yields CDR1 SGHTS and CDR2 YDEGEE. This CDR3 region has 15 residues. CDR3 protein: CASSLETGRTYEQYF. The DNA of the CDR3 is TGTGCCAGCAGCTTAGAGACAGGGCGTACCTACGAGCAGTACTTC.

This clonotype has just a few counts. V gene TRBV7-9 combines with J gene TRBJ2-1; 7 nucleotides agree with TRBD1. CDR1 and CDR2 from the germline V gene are SEHNR and FQNEAQ (reference sequence). V trimming: 3 bases; J trimming: 7 bases; junction bases outside the gene matches: 6. The CDR3 covers 14 residues. The CDR3 region is CASSFEGALNEQFF. Written as DNA, the CDR3 is TGTGCCAGCAGCTTCGAGGGGGCGTTGAATGAGCAGTTCTTC.

On this clonotype: This clone may be a read error of a much larger clone one base away. The V gene is TRBV5-5, the J gene TRBJ2-1; no definite D call. CDR3 length equals 14 residues. Germline V lookup: CDR1 SGHKS, CDR2 YYEKEE (reference sequence). CDR3 coding DNA: TGTGCCGGCAGCTTCGGGCTCTCCTACAATGAGCAGTTCTTC. Amino acid sequence: CAGSFGLSYNEQFF.